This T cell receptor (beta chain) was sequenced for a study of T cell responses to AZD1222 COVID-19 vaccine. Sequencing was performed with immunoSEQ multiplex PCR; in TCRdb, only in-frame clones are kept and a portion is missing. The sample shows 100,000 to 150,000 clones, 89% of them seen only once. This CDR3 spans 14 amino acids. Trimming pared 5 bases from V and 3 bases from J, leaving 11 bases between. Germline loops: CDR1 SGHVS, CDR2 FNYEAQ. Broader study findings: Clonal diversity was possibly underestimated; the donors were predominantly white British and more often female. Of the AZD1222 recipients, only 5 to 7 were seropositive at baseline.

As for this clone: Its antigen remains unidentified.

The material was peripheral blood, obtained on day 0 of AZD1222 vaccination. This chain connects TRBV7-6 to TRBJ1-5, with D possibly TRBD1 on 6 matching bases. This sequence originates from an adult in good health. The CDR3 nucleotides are TGTGCCAGCAGCCTGGGACAAAACAATCAGCCCCAGCATTTT. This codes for CASSLGQNNQPQHF.